Listed below are T cell receptor beta chains from one sample, sequenced in a study of cytomegalovirus exposure and HLA in healthy donors. Data came from immunoSEQ multiplex PCR; TCRdb stores just in-frame clones and leaves some out. The table includes fewer than 300,000 clones, 88% detected once. Sequencing used PBMCs. The receptors were gathered from a woman aged 18 to 35 in good health and CMV-seronegative. Both conserved end residues are part of each CDR3. A D gene is named only where the DNA matches it firmly. A clone size is listed for some rows: how often the clone was seen (once, few, many), or a class if it is expanded.

CAADDRLDTEVNF,TGCGCCGCCGACGATCGCCTAGACACGGAGGTTAACTTC,TRBV10-2,.,.,TRBJ2-7
CASRMNTEAFF,TGTGCCAGTCGTATGAACACTGAAGCTTTCTTT,TRBV2,.,.,TRBJ1-1
CASSPGTGDNEQFF,TGTGCCAGCTCCCCCGGGACAGGGGACAATGAGCAGTTCTTC,TRBV2,once,TRBD1,TRBJ2-1
CATSRQGSSNEKLFF,TGTGCCACCAGCAGACAGGGGAGTAGTAATGAAAAACTGTTTTTT,TRBV15,.,.,TRBJ1-4
CASSVSGGTGAYEQYF,TGTGCCAGCAGCGTATCCGGTGGGACAGGGGCATACGAGCAGTACTTC,TRBV9,.,TRBD1,TRBJ2-7
CASSLGQGVYEQYF,TGTGCCAGCAGCCTTGGACAGGGCGTCTACGAGCAGTACTTC,TRBV5-8,many,TRBD1,TRBJ2-7
CASSLARENPYEQYF,TGCGCCAGCAGCTTGGCACGGGAGAATCCTTACGAGCAGTACTTC,TRBV5-1,.,.,TRBJ2-7
CASSQEWAGGGREQFF,TGCGCCAGCAGCCAAGAGTGGGCGGGAGGAGGGCGTGAGCAGTTCTTC,TRBV4-3,.,TRBD2,TRBJ2-1
CASSLGVSVYEQYF,TGTGCCAGCAGCTTAGGCGTTTCGGTCTACGAGCAGTACTTC,TRBV7-2,.,.,TRBJ2-7
CASSLGISGYEQYF,TGTGCCAGCAGCTTAGGGATTAGCGGCTACGAGCAGTACTTC,TRBV7-2,.,.,TRBJ2-7
CASSQDPGRNSPLHF,TGCGCCAGCAGCCAAGATCCAGGGCGTAATTCACCCCTCCACTTT,TRBV4-1,.,.,TRBJ1-6
CASNLLAGGVEETQYF,TGTGCCAGCAACCTTCTAGCGGGAGGGGTGGAGGAGACCCAGTACTTC,TRBV28,.,TRBD2,TRBJ2-5
CASSPGVGLLPNEQFF,TGTGCCAGCAGCCCCGGGGTGGGACTCCTACCCAATGAGCAGTTCTTC,TRBV7-3,.,.,TRBJ2-1
CASSPGGRTYEQYF,TGTGCCAGCTCACCGGGGGGTCGGACCTACGAGCAGTACTTC,TRBV18,.,.,TRBJ2-7
CASSQDSPTSGSSYEQYF,TGTGCCAGCAGCCAAGATAGTCCGACTAGCGGGAGCTCCTACGAGCAGTACTTC,TRBV4-2,.,TRBD2,TRBJ2-7
CASTDREVYGYTF,TGTGCCAGCACCGACAGGGAGGTGTATGGCTACACCTTC,TRBV6-5,.,TRBD1,TRBJ1-2